A selection of T cell receptor beta chains follows, all from one sample in a study of blood T cell repertoires in COVID-19. Libraries were prepared by immunoSEQ multiplex PCR; TCRdb keeps only in-frame clonotypes and omits some of them. Seen here are 200,000 to 300,000 clones, about four fifths observed once, and the top ten hold roughly 1.9%. Sequencing used peripheral blood. The receptors were gathered from a young man who had recovered from COVID-19. The CDR3 runs from the conserved cysteine through the conserved F or W. The order of the fields is CDR3 length, D gene, clone size, V gene, J gene, CDR3 DNA, CDR3 protein. D genes are given only for firm matches. Only part of the rows carry a size: once, few, many, or a class if the clone is expanded.

16	-	-	TRBV10-3	TRBJ1-6	TGTGCCATCAGTGATCCAGGGCGCGGTACGGATTCACCCCTCCACTTT	CAISDPGRGTDSPLHF
13	-	few	TRBV3-1/TRBV3-2	TRBJ1-2	TGTGCCAGCAGCCAAGGGAGGAACTATGGCTACACCTTC	CASSQGRNYGYTF
14	TRBD1	-	TRBV4-1	TRBJ2-3	TGCGCCAGCAGCGTCGACAGGGTAGCAGATACGCAGTATTTT	CASSVDRVADTQYF
14	TRBD1	-	TRBV5-1	TRBJ1-1	TGCGCCAGCAGCAAGGGACAGGAGAACACTGAAGCTTTCTTT	CASSKGQENTEAFF
15	-	-	TRBV11-2	TRBJ1-1	TGTGCCAGCAGCCTACACAGGGAAGTGAACACTGAAGCTTTCTTT	CASSLHREVNTEAFF
14	-	-	TRBV7-9	TRBJ2-7	TGTGCCAGCAGCCTACAGGGACGATCCTACGAGCAGTACTTC	CASSLQGRSYEQYF
15	-	-	TRBV29-1	TRBJ1-2	TGCAGCGTTGAAGCCGGACACTTCTTTAACTATGGCTACACCTTC	CSVEAGHFFNYGYTF
16	-	-	TRBV18	TRBJ1-3	TGTGCCAGCTCACCACGAGACAACCGCTCTGGAAACACCATATATTTT	CASSPRDNRSGNTIYF
16	-	-	TRBV7-3	TRBJ2-1	TGTGCCAGCAGCCACGGGACTTTGCTTTCCTACAATGAGCAGTTCTTC	CASSHGTLLSYNEQFF
15	-	-	TRBV6-5	TRBJ1-5	TGTGCCAGCACTCCGTCGGGGGAAAGCAATCAGCCCCAGCATTTT	CASTPSGESNQPQHF
15	TRBD2	-	TRBV4-1	TRBJ2-7	TGCGCCAGCAGCATAACTAGCGGGGAGACCTACGAGCAGTACTTC	CASSITSGETYEQYF
18	TRBD2	once	TRBV7-9	TRBJ2-3	TGTGCCAGCAGCTTGGATAGCGGGGGGTTCTCTAGCACAGATACGCAGTATTTT	CASSLDSGGFSSTDTQYF
14	TRBD2	-	TRBV5-1	TRBJ2-4	TGCGCCAGCAGCCCCGGGAGGGGGGGGGACATTCAGTACTTC	CASSPGRGGDIQYF
16	-	-	TRBV6-1	TRBJ1-6	TGTGCCAGCAGTGAATGGGGCGGGAGGGCAAGTTCACCCCTCCACTTT	CASSEWGGRASSPLHF
14	-	-	TRBV7-2	TRBJ1-6	TGTGCCAGCAGTTGGACACCTTATAATTCACCCCTCCACTTT	CASSWTPYNSPLHF
15	TRBD1	-	TRBV6-5	TRBJ2-5	TGTGCCAGCAGCCGAGGACAGGGGGGGCTAGAGACCCAGTACTTC	CASSRGQGGLETQYF
14	-	few	TRBV6-5	TRBJ2-3	TGTGCCAGCACCCAAGGGGGGGAGGCAGATACGCAGTATTTT	CASTQGGEADTQYF
13	TRBD1	-	TRBV3-1/TRBV3-2	TRBJ2-3	TGTGCCAGCAGCCCCCTCCAGGGGGACACGCAGTATTTT	CASSPLQGDTQYF
13	-	-	TRBV5-1	TRBJ2-3	TGCGCCAGCAGCTTCACAGGGTCAGATACGCAGTATTTT	CASSFTGSDTQYF
12	TRBD1	-	TRBV29-1	TRBJ2-5	TGCAGCGTTGAGGACAGGGTAGAGACCCAGTACTTC	CSVEDRVETQYF
13	-	-	TRBV18	TRBJ2-5	TGTGCCAGCTCATACGGACAGAAAGAGACCCAGTACTTC	CASSYGQKETQYF
14	-	few	TRBV2	TRBJ2-2	TGTGCCAGCAGTGCGGGGGCGAACACCGGGGAGCTGTTTTTT	CASSAGANTGELFF
16	TRBD1	-	TRBV11-2	TRBJ1-2	TGTGCCAGCAGCTTAGATTGGGGACAGGGAGACTATGGCTACACCTTC	CASSLDWGQGDYGYTF
14	-	-	TRBV6-1	TRBJ1-1	TGTGCCAGCAGTGAAGCGGTCAGAAACACTGAAGCTTTCTTT	CASSEAVRNTEAFF
12	-	-	TRBV21-1	TRBJ2-7	TGTGCCAGCAGCGACGCCAGGGGACAAAAAAGCTTC	CASSDARGQKSF
13	-	-	TRBV7-3	TRBJ1-2	TGTGCCAGCAGCTCATACAGGGTTTCTGGCTACACCTTC	CASSSYRVSGYTF
13	-	-	TRBV12-3/TRBV12-4	TRBJ1-1	TGTGCCAGCAGTTTCGGGGGGAACACTGAAGCTTTCTTT	CASSFGGNTEAFF
14	-	-	TRBV4-1	TRBJ2-1	TGCGCCAGCAGCCAAGGGCAGGGTTCCGATGAGCAGTTCTTC	CASSQGQGSDEQFF
14	-	-	TRBV5-4	TRBJ1-2	TGTGCCAGCAGCGGCGGAGAGGCAGGGTATGGCTACACCTTC	CASSGGEAGYGYTF
14	-	few	TRBV5-4	TRBJ2-3	TGTGCCAGCAGCTTCGGCGGTAGCACAGATACGCAGTATTTT	CASSFGGSTDTQYF
17	-	medium-sized	TRBV27	TRBJ1-2	TGTGCCAGCAGTTTAGTAGCTCCCTCCGGGTCTGCCTATGGCTACACCTTC	CASSLVAPSGSAYGYTF
19	TRBD2	-	TRBV5-1	TRBJ2-3	TGCGCCAGCAGCTCGGCCCAACTGCTAGCGGGGGGGACCACAGATACGCAGTATTTT	CASSSAQLLAGGTTDTQYF
13	-	once	TRBV7-9	TRBJ2-7	TGTGCCAGCAGCTCGGTCCTCCACTACGAGCAGTACTTC	CASSSVLHYEQYF
16	-	-	TRBV5-6	TRBJ2-7	TGTGCCAGCAGCTTGGATCGCCCACAGGGTCTCGGCGAGCAGTACTTC	CASSLDRPQGLGEQYF
14	TRBD1	-	TRBV28	TRBJ1-4	TGTGCCAGCAGCGGCAGGGGGATTGCTGAAAAACTGTTTTTT	CASSGRGIAEKLFF
15	TRBD1	-	TRBV10-3	TRBJ2-5	TGTGCCATCAGTGAGTCCCAGGGGGCCTCGGGGACCCAGTACTTC	CAISESQGASGTQYF
15	-	once	TRBV24-1	TRBJ2-2	TGTGCCACCAGTGATTTGCAGGGGCCGCCCCGAGGGCTGTTTTTT	CATSDLQGPPRGLFF